One and the same sample provided the 22 T cell receptor beta chains below, sequenced in a study of T-cell memory formation after mild COVID-19. TCRdb processed the 5' RACE reads anew with MiXCR; each CDR3 protein has one entry. The top ten hold approximately 8% of the sample, which has a few hundred thousand distinct CDR3 sequences, about a fifth seen once. Sequences were obtained from PBMCs or a T cell subset sorted from them (not recorded which). The receptors were gathered from an adult woman who had mild COVID-19 (a few samples of this study predate the infection). Cell type and time point are not known.

The sample holds a few counts of this clonotype. CDR3 nucleotide sequence: TGTGCCACCAGAGCCACCCCGGGACTAGCGGACACCGGGGAGCTGTTTTTT. Translation: CATRATPGLADTGELFF. V usage is TRBV24-1 and J usage is TRBJ2-2; 11 positions match TRBD2. Unmatched junction bases numbered 9, after V lost 7 bases and J lost 3 bases. Per the germline V gene, CDR1 is KGHDR and CDR2 is SFDVKD. This CDR3 has 17 residues.

V usage is TRBV11-2 and J usage is TRBJ2-7; D not certain. The CDR3 is 11 amino acids. Germline assignment: CDR1 SGHAT and CDR2 FQNNGV. Trimming stripped 5 bases from V and 5 bases from J, with 7 bases between. In nucleotides, the CDR3 is TGTGCCAGCAGCCACCGCCACGAGCAGTACTTC. Translated, it gives CASSHRHEQYF.

This clonotype was detected a few times. The genes are TRBV7-3 and TRBJ2-1; 7 nucleotides align to TRBD2. CDR1 is SGHTA, CDR2 FQGTGA, per germline. The CDR3 length is 9 residues. Losses at the gene ends were 6 bases for V and 16 bases for J; bases not matched to a gene: 3. DNA for the CDR3: TGTGCCAGCAGGGGGAGGGTTTTCTTC. Translating gives CASRGRVFF. The whole variable domain, remainder taken from reference TRBV7-3 and TRBJ2-1, is GAGVSQTPSNKVTEKGKYVELRCDPISGHTALYWYRQSLGQGPEFLIYFQGTGAADDSGLPNDRFFAVRPEGSVSTLKIQRTERGDSAVYLCASRGRVFFGPGTRLTVL.

This chain links TRBV3-1 with TRBJ2-6; D not certain. Germline-derived CDR1 and CDR2 are LGHDT and YNNKEL (reference sequence). CDR3 size: 17 residues. Trimming left V 1 base short and J 2 bases short, with 12 bases between. The CDR3 sequence: CASSQGRILTGANVLTF. In nucleotides, the CDR3 is TGTGCCAGCAGCCAAGGGCGGATCCTTACTGGGGCCAACGTCCTGACTTTC.

The table lists this clonotype with a few counts. The J gene is TRBJ2-3, the V gene TRBV19; no clear D gene. Germline V gene lookup returns CDR1 LNHDA and CDR2 SQIVND (reference sequence). The CDR3 length is 17 residues. Trimming took 5 bases from V and 2 from J, leaving 20 bases between them. CDR3 amino acids: CASSYRSPTDNTDTQYF. The DNA of the CDR3 is TGTGCCAGTAGTTATCGCTCTCCCACTGATAACACAGATACGCAGTATTTT.

CDR3 residues: CASSTAPRAREETQYF. For the CDR3, the DNA is TGTGCCAGTAGTACCGCCCCGAGGGCCAGAGAAGAGACCCAGTACTTC. The genes are TRBV19 and TRBJ2-5; D is perhaps TRBD2 (5 bases). The germline V gene has CDR1 LNHDA and CDR2 SQIVND (reference sequence). CDR3 length: 16 residues. V was cut by 4 bases and J by 3 bases, with 18 bases left in between.

This clonotype appeared a few times. This chain links TRBV24-1 with TRBJ2-7; D remains unclear. Germline V CDR1 and CDR2: KGHDR, SFDVKD. Trimming stripped 0 bases from V and 9 bases from J, with 8 bases between. The CDR3 runs 12 residues. CDR3 loop: CATSDLLLRQYF. CDR3 in DNA: TGTGCCACCAGTGATTTGCTCCTCCGGCAGTACTTC.

A few counts support this clonotype. J is TRBJ2-5 and V is TRBV5-1, with a possible D match to TRBD1 (5 bases). This CDR3 contains 14 residues. V lost 0 bases and J 5 bases, leaving 11 bases between the germline ends. CDR1 and CDR2 from the germline V gene are SGHRS and YFSETQ. The CDR3 sequence is CASSLGGRKETQYF. The DNA for the CDR3 is TGCGCCAGCAGCTTGGGGGGCAGGAAGGAGACCCAGTACTTC.

This clonotype was counted a few times. The CDR3, as DNA: TGTGCCAGCAGCTCTTTGACTAGCGGGCCGTACACAGATACGCAGTATTTT. This gives the protein CASSSLTSGPYTDTQYF. The rearrangement links TRBV5-6 to TRBJ2-3; 10 bases map to TRBD2. The germline CDR1 and CDR2 sequences are SGHDT and YYEEEE. Trimming cost V 3 bases and J 2 bases; bases outside gene matches: 9. This CDR3 comprises 17 residues.

This chain uses TRBV5-1 with TRBJ1-3; 7 positions match TRBD1. The CDR3 loop spans 15 amino acids. J was trimmed by 2 bases and V by 4 bases; bases with no gene match: 6. Germline-derived CDR1 and CDR2 are SGHRS and YFSETQ. CDR3 amino acids: CASSLGQATGNTIYF. The CDR3 DNA reads TGCGCCAGCAGCCTAGGACAGGCGACTGGAAACACCATATATTTT. Based on the CDR3 plus reference TRBV5-1 and TRBJ1-3, the full variable domain is KAGVTQTPRYLIKTRGQQVTLSCSPISGHRSVSWYQQTPGQGLQFLFEYFSETQRNKGNFPGRFSGRQFSNSRSEMNVSTLELGDSALYLCASSLGQATGNTIYFGEGSWLTVV.

This clonotype has more than one count but fewer than ten. The rearrangement uses TRBV10-3 and TRBJ2-7, with D perhaps matching TRBD1 (5 bases). Germline values: CDR1 ENHRY, CDR2 SYGVKD. This CDR3 is 14 amino acids long. Trimming left V 3 bases short and J 4 bases short, with 13 bases between. The CDR3 nucleotides read TGTGCCATCAGTGAAGGCCAGGGCCTATACGAGCAGTACTTC. Amino acid sequence: CAISEGQGLYEQYF.

This clonotype was observed a handful of times. The V and J genes are TRBV12-3 or TRBV12-4 and TRBJ1-1, with 7 bases identical to TRBD1. The CDR3 is 13 residues long. Trimming took 3 bases from V and 8 from J; bases not matched to a gene: 6. The CDR3 is CASSFHRGLEAFF. In DNA, the CDR3 is TGTGCCAGCAGTTTTCACAGGGGCTTGGAAGCTTTCTTT.

The genes are TRBV7-9 and TRBJ2-3, with 10 bases matching TRBD2. V was pared by 5 bases and J by 2 bases, with 7 bases of the junction left unmatched. The CDR3 consists of 16 residues. Looked up from germline, CDR1 is SEHNR and CDR2 is FQNEAQ (reference sequence). The CDR3 nucleotides read TGTGCCAGCAGCCCCGCAGCGGGAGGGAACACAGATACGCAGTATTTT. Translation: CASSPAAGGNTDTQYF.

This clonotype has more than one count but fewer than ten. The chain uses TRBV5-1 and TRBJ2-4, with a weak D call TRBD2 (6 bases). Looked up from germline, CDR1 is SGHRS and CDR2 is YFSETQ. This CDR3 is 17 amino acids long. Trimming left V 1 base short and J 5 bases short, with 19 bases between. The CDR3, as DNA: TGCGCCAGCAGCTTGAGGGCCCTTCTTTGGGGGGAAAACATTCAGTACTTC. Its translation is CASSLRALLWGENIQYF.

This clonotype was recorded a few times. V and J are TRBV6-2 or TRBV6-3 and TRBJ2-7, with 9 bases lining up with TRBD1. This CDR3 is 13 amino acids long. V shed 8 bases, J shed 3 bases, and the junction held 5 bases outside the gene matches. The germline gives CDR1 MNHEY, CDR2 SVGEGT. CDR3 residues: CASGDRVDYEQYF. As DNA, the CDR3 is TGTGCCAGCGGGGACAGGGTGGACTACGAGCAGTACTTC.

A single count supports this clonotype. This chain connects TRBV6-1 to TRBJ1-6; D uncertain. CDR1 is MNHNS and CDR2 is SASEGT in the germline V gene. Trimming took 6 bases from V and 14 from J, leaving 29 bases between them. CDR3 length: 17 amino acids. CDR3: CASRIGVEGSLLVALHF. The CDR3 nucleotides are TGTGCCAGCAGAATCGGGGTAGAGGGCTCCCTCCTCGTAGCCCTCCACTTT.

This clonotype has a handful of counts. The chain couples TRBV7-9 to TRBJ2-1; D possibly corresponds to TRBD2 (6 bases). The CDR3 contains 17 residues. With 2 bases removed from V and 4 bases from J, the gap between germline ends came to 18 bases. The germline CDR1 and CDR2 sequences are SEHNR and FQNEAQ (reference sequence). This CDR3 reads CASSLSRHPAGYNEQFF. CDR3 in DNA: TGTGCCAGCAGCTTAAGTAGGCACCCCGCGGGGTACAATGAGCAGTTCTTC.

The chain uses TRBV14 and TRBJ2-1, with 7 bases matching TRBD2. J was trimmed by 2 bases and V by 0 bases; bases with no gene match: 4. The germline V gene has CDR1 SGHDN and CDR2 FVKESK. The CDR3 sequence is 16 residues long. CDR3 region: CASSQDPGGTYNEQFF. The CDR3 coding sequence is TGTGCCAGCAGCCAAGACCCCGGGGGGACCTACAATGAGCAGTTCTTC.

The chain employs TRBV7-9 and TRBJ2-3, with 7 bases aligning to TRBD1. Trimming took 0 bases from V and 0 from J; bases not matched to a gene: 6. Germline V gene lookup returns CDR1 SEHNR and CDR2 FQNEAQ (reference sequence). There are 17 residues in the CDR3. CDR3 coding DNA: TGTGCCAGCAGCTTAGCGAGACAGGGACCTAGCACAGATACGCAGTATTTT. This sequence encodes CASSLARQGPSTDTQYF.

This clonotype was detected a few times. This chain uses TRBV5-1 with TRBJ1-1, with a possible D match to TRBD1 (5 bases). The V end lost 6 bases, the J end lost 0 bases, and 15 bases lay between the germline ends. CDR1 and CDR2 (germline): SGHRS, YFSETQ. The CDR3 spans 15 residues. Here the CDR3 reads CASTPFTGLNTEAFF. The CDR3 DNA reads as TGCGCCAGCACACCTTTCACAGGTTTGAACACTGAAGCTTTCTTT.

A few counts support this clonotype. The chain couples TRBV9 to TRBJ2-3, with 13 bases that match TRBD2. CDR3 size: 18 residues. The V segment lost 3 bases and the J segment 0 bases; nucleotides outside the gene matches: 7. Germline CDR1 SGDLS, CDR2 YYNGEE. In DNA form, the CDR3 reads TGTGCCAGCAGCGCCAGACTAGCGGGAGGTCCTAGCACAGATACGCAGTATTTT. Protein product: CASSARLAGGPSTDTQYF.

This clonotype was detected ten times or more. The chain is built from TRBV7-9 and TRBJ1-2; 10 nucleotides match TRBD1. The CDR3 is 17 amino acids. Trimming took 5 bases from V and 2 from J; bases not matched to a gene: 11. Germline V CDR1 and CDR2: SEHNR, FQNEAQ (reference sequence). CDR3 DNA sequence: TGTGCCAGCAGCAGCTCCGGGACAGGGGAGGCGAACTATGGCTACACCTTC. Translated: CASSSSGTGEANYGYTF.